This T cell receptor beta chain was recovered during a study of cytotoxic CD8 clonotypes in ibrutinib-treated CLL. In the study overall: The group held some ten relapsed/refractory and around 14 treatment-naive patients, with roughly 17 IGHV unmutated.

General study points: Clonality rose at ibrutinib response, held steady in sustained remission, and fell toward baseline at progression. Treatment left the uncommon public clonotypes either contracted or stable in frequency.

Concerning this clone: The antigen is undetermined.

With V trimmed by 3 bases and J by 3 bases, 9 bases remained unmatched. Germline V CDR1 and CDR2: SGHDT, YYEEEE. This CDR3 spans 16 amino acids. Assay: immunoSEQ multiplex PCR; the TCRdb copy retains only in-frame clones and omits some. This sample has around 160,000 clones, with roughly 90% found just once. This receptor was identified in a human donor with chronic lymphocytic leukemia. The material sequenced was PBMCs, taken at disease progression, from a patient treated with ibrutinib. The chain uses TRBV5-6 and TRBJ2-7; TRBD2 agrees at 10 bases. CDR3 sequence (DNA): TGTGCCAGCAGCTCACCCGGGACTAGCGTAGACTACGAGCAGTACTTC. Its protein product is CASSSPGTSVDYEQYF.